The 23 T cell receptor beta chains given below trace back to one sample, sequenced in a study of spatial heterogeneity in lung cancer (dated by TCRdb to between 2019 and 2020). Library prep was done by 5' RACE. TCRdb shows the sequencer as NextSeq 500. Using fastp at Q25 and MiXCR, TCRdb reprocessed the public reads and kept productive beta chains. When rows share a CDR3 protein, they turn into one entry using the most common DNA and genes. The sample table records tens of thousands of distinct CDR3 sequences; 6.9% of these occur just once. The ten largest make up over 11% of the sample. Reading the label with the study, this specimen's time point is: sample taken at primary tumor resection. For TCR sequencing, whole RNA was extracted from tumor and nontumor lung tissue, or from cryopreserved PBMC samples, and no cell sorting was done. The source material was PBMCs, sampled at surgery. Source of these receptors: a male donor with early-stage non-small cell lung cancer.

This clonotype was observed many times. The CDR3: CASSSSKGALQGNQPQHF. The CDR3 DNA follows: TGTGCCAGCAGTTCCTCTAAGGGGGCTTTACAGGGCAATCAGCCCCAGCATTTT. The gene calls are TRBV28 and TRBJ1-5, with TRBD1 identical over 7 bases. CDR1 is MDHEN, CDR2 SYDVKM, per germline. The CDR3 consists of 18 residues. V dropped 4 bases and J dropped 2; count of bases not matched to a gene: 14.

This clonotype has at least ten counts. The DNA for the CDR3 is TGTGCCAGCAGATCACCTGGTAGGGGGCGCGGTCATGGCTACACCTTC. Its protein is CASRSPGRGRGHGYTF. J is TRBJ1-2 and V is TRBV11-2; 7 bases align to TRBD1. Germline V gives CDR1 SGHAT, CDR2 FQNNGV. V trimming: 6 bases; J trimming: 6 bases; junction bases outside the gene matches: 16. The CDR3 totals 16 residues. Variable domain in full (rest from reference TRBV11-2 and TRBJ1-2): EAGVAQSPRYKIIEKRQSVAFWCNPISGHATLYWYQQILGQGPKLLIQFQNNGVVDDSQLPKDRFSAERLKGVDSTLKIQPAKLEDSAVYLCASRSPGRGRGHGYTFGSGTRLTVV.

This clonotype was recorded many times. The V call is TRBV12-3 or TRBV12-4, the J call TRBJ1-1; D is uncertain. The CDR3 loop spans 12 amino acids. Trimming stripped 3 bases from V and 1 base from J, with 3 bases between. This CDR3 is CASSFGNTEAFF. The CDR3 DNA is TGTGCCAGCAGTTTTGGGAACACTGAAGCTTTCTTT.

In this sample, this clonotype turned up many times. The chain recombines TRBV10-1 with TRBJ2-1, with D possibly being TRBD2 (5 bases). V gave up 6 bases and J gave up 9 bases, with 12 bases separating them. The length of the CDR3 is 12 residues. The germline V gene encodes CDR1 WNHNN and CDR2 SYGVQD (reference sequence). Written as DNA, the CDR3 is TGCGCCAGCAGCGAACTACGGGGTGAGCAGTTCTTC. Amino acids: CASSELRGEQFF.

This clonotype is medium-sized by share. The V gene is TRBV10-3, the J gene TRBJ2-4; D might be TRBD2 (5 bases). Germline loops: CDR1 ENHRY, CDR2 SYGVKD. This CDR3 comprises 18 residues. V was clipped by 2 bases and J by 7 bases, with 24 bases between them. The CDR3, as DNA: TGTGCCATCAGTGAGGGAGTACCGAGCAGTGGGAGCCAGAACATTCAGTACTTC. Translated, it gives CAISEGVPSSGSQNIQYF.

The rearrangement joins TRBV18 to TRBJ1-1; D ambiguous. Per the germline V gene, CDR1 is KGHSH and CDR2 is LQKENI. V shed 4 bases and J shed 5 bases, with 11 bases lying between them. This CDR3 contains 13 residues. CDR3 region: CASSQIRPTEAFF. For the CDR3, the DNA is TGTGCCAGCTCACAAATAAGACCGACTGAAGCTTTCTTT.

This clonotype was counted many times. The gene calls are TRBV5-1 and TRBJ2-2; tentatively, D is TRBD1 (5 bases). Trimming removed 6 bases at V and 7 bases at J, with 19 bases between. The length of the CDR3 is 15 residues. Germline CDR1 reads SGHRS; CDR2 reads YFSETQ. CDR3 region: CASTIRQGWSGELFF. The CDR3 DNA follows: TGCGCCAGCACCATCCGCCAGGGCTGGAGCGGGGAGCTGTTTTTT. The full variable domain, its missing parts supplied by reference TRBV5-1 and TRBJ2-2, is KAGVTQTPRYLIKTRGQQVTLSCSPISGHRSVSWYQQTPGQGLQFLFEYFSETQRNKGNFPGRFSGRQFSNSRSEMNVSTLELGDSALYLCASTIRQGWSGELFFGEGSRLTVL.

This clonotype has only a few counts. V gene TRBV7-6 combines with J gene TRBJ2-5; 8 bases match TRBD2. CDR1 and CDR2 from the germline V gene are SGHVS and FNYEAQ. The CDR3 covers 15 residues. V shed 4 bases and J 4 bases; nucleotides not matched to a gene: 8. DNA of the CDR3: TGTGCCAGCAGCTCCCGGGGGGGCCTGGCAGAGACCCAGTACTTC. Protein product: CASSSRGGLAETQYF.

In its sample, this clonotype was seen a few times. This chain uses TRBV12-3 or TRBV12-4 with TRBJ1-5, with TRBD1 matching over 7 bases. The CDR3 is made up of 16 amino acids. V was clipped by 5 bases and J by 6 bases; unmatched bases: 13. The CDR3 DNA reads as TGTGCCAGCAGTCCCGAGGGGGCAGGGGTAAGTCAGCCCCAGCATTTT. Amino acids: CASSPEGAGVSQPQHF.

This clonotype was counted many times. The V and J genes are TRBV6-2 or TRBV6-3 and TRBJ1-2; TRBD1 might be the D (5 bases). CDR1 and CDR2 from the germline V gene are MNHEY and SVGEGT. V lost 5 bases to trimming and J lost 8 bases, with 12 bases between them. The CDR3 loop spans 12 amino acids. CDR3 residues: CASSLLDSGYTF. The DNA of the CDR3 is TGTGCCAGCAGTCTTCTCGACAGCGGCTACACCTTC.

This clonotype was seen ten or more times. The chain carries TRBV9 and TRBJ1-1; D is ambiguous. The ends were cut back, 1 base at V and 10 bases at J, with 14 bases in the middle. The CDR3 consists of 13 residues. Per germline, CDR1 SGDLS and CDR2 YYNGEE. The chain's CDR3 is CASSVSRGGRAFF. The CDR3 DNA is TGTGCCAGCAGCGTATCTCGCGGCGGGAGAGCTTTCTTT.

This clonotype was picked up many times. This chain connects TRBV2 to TRBJ1-1, with no clear D. Germline-derived CDR1 and CDR2 are SNHLY and FYNNEI. The CDR3 contains 11 residues. Trimming pared 8 bases from V and 5 bases from J, leaving 9 bases between. CDR3 DNA: TGTGCCAGCGAAGGTAGTACTGAAGCTTTCTTT. Its protein is CASEGSTEAFF.

This clonotype turned up a few times. In this CDR3 the conserved last residue, phenylalanine or tryptophan, is missing, so a read error is likely. Written as DNA, the CDR3 is TGTGCCAGCAGCTTAAAGGAGAACACTGAAGCTTTCTAT. Its translation: CASSLKENTEAFY. This sequence joins TRBV7-2 and TRBJ1-1, with D unresolved. Germline V CDR1 and CDR2: SGHTA, FQGNSA. The CDR3 totals 13 residues. V was pared by 2 bases and J by 1 base, with 5 bases between.

This clonotype was seen only once. V is TRBV7-6 and J is TRBJ2-3; TRBD2 aligns across 14 bases. The CDR3 contains 17 residues. J lost 6 bases, V lost 3 bases, and 8 bases had no gene match. CDR1 is SGHVS and CDR2 is FNYEAQ in the germline V gene. The CDR3 region has the DNA TGTGCCAGCAGCTTCGTGGGACTAGCGGGGGTGGCGGATACGCAGTATTTT. It yields the protein CASSFVGLAGVADTQYF.

This clonotype showed up many times. The chain joins TRBV21-1 to TRBJ2-7; the D call TRBD1 from the table was never checked on the DNA. TRBV21-1 represents a pseudogene. There are 14 residues in the CDR3. DNA for the CDR3: TGTGCCAGCAGCAAAGTCGGGCCAGGCTACGAGCAGTACTTC. Protein sequence: CASSKVGPGYEQYF.

This clonotype has more than one count but fewer than ten. The chain has TRBV5-4 and TRBJ1-2; tentatively, D is TRBD1 (5 bases). The V gene lost 0 bases and the J gene lost 4 bases, with 13 bases spanning the gap. The germline CDR1 and CDR2 sequences are SGHNT and YYREEE (reference sequence). This CDR3 comprises 15 residues. The CDR3 spells CASSLGGTSPYGYTF. In DNA form, the CDR3 reads TGTGCCAGCAGCTTGGGGGGGACTTCCCCCTATGGCTACACCTTC.

This clonotype was observed many times. The chain links TRBV20-1 to TRBJ1-1; D gene ambiguous. The CDR3 length is 11 residues. V lost 5 bases to trimming and J lost 1 base, with 5 bases between them. Germline-derived CDR1 and CDR2 are DFQATT and SNEGSKA (reference sequence). Here the CDR3 DNA reads TGCAGTGCTCCCCAGAACACTGAAGCTTTCTTT. This encodes CSAPQNTEAFF.

This clonotype was counted between two and nine times. V usage is TRBV5-6 and J usage is TRBJ1-6; D not resolved. The CDR3 sequence is 12 residues long. V was clipped by 4 bases and J by 8 bases, with 7 bases between them. In germline, CDR1 is SGHDT, CDR2 YYEEEE. The CDR3 DNA reads as TGTGCCAGCAGCATCCGGGATTCACCCCTCCACTTT. Protein: CASSIRDSPLHF.

This clonotype was detected many times. The rearrangement uses TRBV29-1 and TRBJ2-1, with 11 bases fitting TRBD1. Germline V lookup: CDR1 SQVTM, CDR2 ANQGSEA. The length of the CDR3 is 16 residues. V shed 1 base, J shed 1 base, and the junction held 3 bases outside the gene matches. The CDR3: CSVEGTGGSSYNEQFF. The CDR3 DNA reads as TGCAGCGTTGAAGGGACAGGGGGCTCGTCCTACAATGAGCAGTTCTTC.

The V gene is TRBV6-1, the J gene TRBJ2-2; 7 bases fit TRBD1. Germline V gene lookup returns CDR1 MNHNS and CDR2 SASEGT. J was trimmed by 6 bases and V by 5 bases; bases with no gene match: 0. The CDR3 runs to 12 residues. The CDR3 bases are TGTGCCAGCAGTACAGGGGCCGGGGAGCTGTTTTTT. This sequence encodes CASSTGAGELFF.

This clonotype has a handful of counts. The chain employs TRBV7-9 and TRBJ2-3; tentative D call: TRBD2 (6 bases). Trimming pared 5 bases from V and 6 bases from J, leaving 15 bases between. The germline V gene has CDR1 SEHNR and CDR2 FQNEAQ (reference sequence). The CDR3 runs to 14 residues. The CDR3 is CASSPNRDSDTQYF. CDR3 bases: TGTGCCAGCAGCCCCAACCGGGACTCCGATACGCAGTATTTT.

This clonotype has just a few counts. V usage is TRBV10-2 and J usage is TRBJ2-3; 8 nucleotides line up with TRBD1. Trimming took 8 bases from V and 2 from J; bases not matched to a gene: 6. This CDR3 spans 14 amino acids. Germline-derived CDR1 and CDR2 are WSHSY and SAAADI. CDR3 protein: CASQGAGYTDTQYF. Written as DNA, the CDR3 is TGCGCCAGCCAGGGGGCGGGCTACACAGATACGCAGTATTTT.

In its sample, this clonotype was seen many times. The chain combines TRBV2 with TRBJ2-3, with D perhaps TRBD2 (5 bases). The CDR3 is 13 residues long. Trimming pared 6 bases from V and 1 base from J, leaving 8 bases between. Germline loops: CDR1 SNHLY, CDR2 FYNNEI. CDR3 sequence (DNA): TGTGCCAGCAGGACCGGGGGCACAGATACGCAGTATTTT. This codes for CASRTGGTDTQYF.